The 26 T cell receptor beta chains below come from one sample, sequenced in a study of cytomegalovirus exposure and HLA in healthy donors. In the PCR, 60 Vbeta and 13 Jbeta primers were used. Sequencing was performed with immunoSEQ multiplex PCR; in TCRdb, only in-frame clones are kept and a portion is missing. Of about 200,000 clones listed, roughly three quarters are singletons. The specimen sequenced was PBMCs. Receptors originate from a male donor in good health and CMV-seropositive.

The chain has TRBV7-3 and TRBJ2-3, with TRBD2 matching over 9 bases. V was pared by 5 bases and J by 5 bases, with 11 bases of the junction left unmatched. The CDR3 runs to 16 residues. The germline CDR1 and CDR2 sequences are SGHTA and FQGTGA. This CDR3 reads CASSPSSGRLGDTQYF. DNA for the CDR3: TGTGCCAGCAGCCCGAGTAGCGGGAGATTAGGAGATACGCAGTATTTT.

The chain uses TRBV11-3 and TRBJ1-1; a possible D gene is TRBD1 (5 bases). This CDR3 has 13 residues. Germline V gene sequence: CDR1 SGHNT, CDR2 YENEEA. V dropped 3 bases and J dropped 3 bases, with 8 bases sitting between them. CDR3 nucleotides: TGTGCCAGCAGCTTCAGGGATGACACTGAAGCTTTCTTT. Its protein is CASSFRDDTEAFF.

The chain has TRBV28 and TRBJ2-1, with TRBD2 identical over 11 bases. Trimming removed 7 bases from V and 4 bases from J; junction bases left unmatched: 9. The CDR3 runs to 16 residues. Germline assignment: CDR1 MDHEN and CDR2 SYDVKM. The CDR3 nucleotides read TGTGCCAGCATATATAGCGGGAGGGCGAGGTACAATGAGCAGTTCTTC. Protein sequence: CASIYSGRARYNEQFF.

This sequence joins TRBV18 and TRBJ2-3; possibly TRBD1 for D (5 bases). This CDR3 region has 12 residues. V lost 5 bases and J lost 4, with 7 bases in between. Germline V lookup: CDR1 KGHSH, CDR2 LQKENI. The CDR3 spells CASSAGPDTQYF. The DNA for the CDR3 is TGTGCCAGCTCAGCAGGGCCAGATACGCAGTATTTT. The full variable domain, in which reference TRBV18 and TRBJ2-3 provide the parts outside the CDR3, is NAGVMQNPRHLVRRRGQEARLRCSPMKGHSHVYWYRQLPEEGLKFMVYLQKENIIDESGMPKERFSAEFPKEGPSILRIQQVVRGDSAAYFCASSAGPDTQYFGPGTRLTVL.

This clone was detected once. The V call is TRBV4-1, the J call TRBJ2-3; 8 bases line up with TRBD2. Looked up from germline, CDR1 is MGHRA and CDR2 is YSYEKL. Trimming at V came to 6 bases and at J to 1 base, leaving 18 bases not matched to a gene. This CDR3 is 19 amino acids long. CDR3 region: CASSQSGGGFGFGTDTQYF. The CDR3 region has the DNA TGCGCCAGCAGTCAGTCGGGGGGGGGTTTCGGTTTCGGCACAGATACGCAGTATTTT.

The genes are TRBV27 and TRBJ2-7; 12 bases line up with TRBD2. Germline CDR1 reads MNHEY; CDR2 reads SMNVEV (reference sequence). CDR3 size: 15 residues. The V gene end was trimmed by 6 bases and the J gene end by 6 bases; junction bases not matched to a gene: 9. The CDR3, as DNA: TGTGCCAGCAGGGTACTAGCGGGAGGAGGGGGCGAGCAGTACTTC. Protein sequence: CASRVLAGGGGEQYF.

The rearrangement links TRBV28 to TRBJ1-2; D unresolved. V lost 8 bases and J lost 6, with 13 bases in between. CDR3 length: 12 amino acids. Germline V gene data show CDR1 as MDHEN and CDR2 as SYDVKM. The CDR3 spells CASLVPGHGYTF. CDR3 DNA: TGTGCCAGCCTTGTCCCAGGCCATGGCTACACCTTC.

CDR3 amino acids: CSAQTGTGVNQPQHF. CDR3 nucleotide sequence: TGCAGCGCCCAAACCGGTACGGGGGTCAATCAGCCCCAGCATTTT. V is TRBV29-1 and J is TRBJ1-5; a possible D gene is TRBD1 (5 bases). The V end was cut by 7 bases, the J end by 3 bases, with 19 bases between. CDR3 length equals 15 residues. Germline CDR1 reads SQVTM; CDR2 reads ANQGSEA.

The chain couples TRBV19 to TRBJ1-4, with 7 bases that match TRBD1. Germline V lookup: CDR1 LNHDA, CDR2 SQIVND (reference sequence). The V and J ends lost 1 base and 5 bases, in that order; junction bases with no gene match: 7. The CDR3 length is 16 residues. The CDR3 spells CASSIVRTGGNEKLFF. The DNA of the CDR3 is TGTGCCAGTAGTATAGTGAGGACAGGAGGAAATGAAAAACTGTTTTTT.

V is TRBV27 and J is TRBJ2-3; the D is unclear. This CDR3 is built from 16 residues. CDR1 and CDR2 from the germline V gene are MNHEY and SMNVEV (reference sequence). V was clipped by 2 bases and J by 2 bases, with 14 bases between them. The CDR3 DNA sequence: TGTGCCAGCAGTTTAAATAGTCGGGTACTCACAGATACGCAGTATTTT. Its translation is CASSLNSRVLTDTQYF.

The chain carries TRBV2 and TRBJ1-4, with unresolved D. Germline V gene lookup returns CDR1 SNHLY and CDR2 FYNNEI. This CDR3 is 15 amino acids long. V was trimmed by 1 base and J by 0 bases, leaving 6 bases between them. The CDR3 nucleotides are TGTGCCAGCAGTGAAGACGCAGCAACTAATGAAAAACTGTTTTTT. Protein: CASSEDAATNEKLFF.

This chain links TRBV4-2 with TRBJ1-5; 7 bases are shared with TRBD1. CDR3 length: 14 amino acids. Germline V gives CDR1 LGHNA, CDR2 YNFKEQ. Trimming cost V 4 bases and J 2 bases; bases outside gene matches: 2. CDR3 residues: CASSRQGGNQPQHF. In nucleotides, the CDR3 is TGTGCCAGCAGCCGCCAGGGGGGCAATCAGCCCCAGCATTTT.

The chain couples TRBV5-5 to TRBJ2-1, with a weak D call TRBD2 (5 bases). The CDR3 contains 12 residues. Looked up from germline, CDR1 is SGHKS and CDR2 is YYEKEE (reference sequence). Trimming shortened V by 1 base and J by 9 bases, and 8 bases separated the two germline ends. The CDR3 is CASSLTRFEQFF. DNA for the CDR3: TGTGCCAGCAGCTTGACTAGGTTTGAGCAGTTCTTC.

The chain uses TRBV19 and TRBJ2-5; D unresolved. The DNA matches TRBJ2-7 better at its end, which makes the J call doubtful. This CDR3 comprises 15 residues. CDR1 and CDR2 from the germline V gene are LNHDA and SQIVND (reference sequence). The CDR3 coding sequence is TGTGCCAGTAGTATGTCCCAGGCGTATTCCTACGAGCAGTACTTC. It encodes CASSMSQAYSYEQYF.

The chain has TRBV7-3 and TRBJ2-1; 9 bases are shared with TRBD2. This CDR3 has 15 amino acids. Per germline, CDR1 SGHTA and CDR2 FQGTGA. V shed 4 bases and J 7 bases; nucleotides not matched to a gene: 8. CDR3 nucleotide sequence: TGTGCCAGCAGCTCGGCGGGGGGGCTTTGGAATGAGCAGTTCTTC. Translation gives CASSSAGGLWNEQFF.

This clone was picked up one time. The genes are TRBV9 and TRBJ2-5, with D hard to call. With 0 bases removed from V and 5 bases from J, the gap between germline ends came to 8 bases. Germline V gene sequence: CDR1 SGDLS, CDR2 YYNGEE. This CDR3 spans 13 amino acids. CDR3 nucleotide sequence: TGTGCCAGCAGCGTAGATTTATTGGAGACCCAGTACTTC. This sequence encodes CASSVDLLETQYF.

This clone was seen a single time. The chain employs TRBV7-3 and TRBJ1-1, with TRBD1 matching 8 bases. J gave up 0 bases and V 3 bases, and 6 bases lay outside the gene matches. Germline V gene lookup returns CDR1 SGHTA and CDR2 FQGTGA. This CDR3 is 16 amino acids long. CDR3 sequence: CASSLAGTGMNTEAFF. Here the CDR3 DNA reads TGTGCCAGCAGCTTGGCCGGGACAGGAATGAACACTGAAGCTTTCTTT.

The gene calls are TRBV7-3 and TRBJ2-2, with D unresolved. CDR3 size: 15 residues. V lost 1 base, J lost 0 bases, and 6 bases lay in between. Germline V gene data show CDR1 as SGHTA and CDR2 as FQGTGA. The CDR3 here is CASSLRPANTGELFF. The CDR3 DNA reads as TGTGCCAGCAGCTTAAGGCCAGCGAACACCGGGGAGCTGTTTTTT.

The sample holds a few counts of this clone. This chain uses TRBV11-2 with TRBJ2-7; tentatively, D is TRBD1 (5 bases). The V gene's germline CDR1 is SGHAT and CDR2 FQNNGV. Trimming took 0 bases from V and 6 from J, leaving 18 bases between them. This CDR3 is built from 16 residues. The CDR3 is CASSLDPQGRSSEQYF. CDR3 DNA: TGTGCCAGCAGCTTAGATCCGCAGGGTCGGAGTAGCGAGCAGTACTTC.

This chain links TRBV28 with TRBJ2-1; D remains ambiguous. Germline V gene data show CDR1 as MDHEN and CDR2 as SYDVKM. This CDR3 has 14 residues. The V and J ends lost 2 bases and 4 bases respectively, with 9 bases between them. CDR3 amino acids: CASSLRTDYNEQFF. DNA of the CDR3: TGTGCCAGCAGTTTACGTACAGATTACAATGAGCAGTTCTTC.

V gene TRBV6-5 combines with J gene TRBJ2-1; maybe TRBD1 (5 bases). Germline V gene lookup returns CDR1 MNHEY and CDR2 SVGAGI. Deletions cut 7 bases from V and 7 bases from J, with 8 bases between. The CDR3 is 11 amino acids. The CDR3 DNA reads as TGTGCCAGCACAGGGTATAATGAGCAGTTCTTC. It translates to CASTGYNEQFF.

The chain couples TRBV11-3 to TRBJ2-1; 8 bases are a match to TRBD2. V lost 1 base, J lost 1 base, and 3 bases stayed unmatched. The CDR3 is 16 amino acids. The germline V gene has CDR1 SGHNT and CDR2 YENEEA. CDR3 in amino acids: CASSLVSGGSYNEQFF. The CDR3, as DNA: TGTGCCAGCAGCTTAGTAAGCGGGGGATCCTACAATGAGCAGTTCTTC.

The chain has TRBV25-1 and TRBJ2-1; 9 bases align to TRBD1. The V segment lost 5 bases and the J segment 10 bases; nucleotides outside the gene matches: 9. The CDR3 contains 14 residues. CDR1 is MGHDK, CDR2 SYGVNS, per germline. The DNA for the CDR3 is TGTGCCAGCAGTAGGACAGGGGATCTAACGGAGCAGTTCTTC. Its translation is CASSRTGDLTEQFF.

Written as DNA, the CDR3 is TGTGCCAGCAGTTTACTTCCGAACACTGAAGCTTTCTTT. Translated: CASSLLPNTEAFF. This chain joins TRBV27 and TRBJ1-1; the D is unclear. The V end lost 2 bases, the J end lost 1 base, and 5 bases lay between the germline ends. From germline, CDR1 is MNHEY and CDR2 SMNVEV (reference sequence). This CDR3 spans 13 amino acids.

The chain links TRBV5-6 to TRBJ2-1; 7 nucleotides align to TRBD1. J gave up 1 base and V 4 bases, and 5 bases lay outside the gene matches. The CDR3 is 15 amino acids. Germline values: CDR1 SGHDT, CDR2 YYEEEE. This CDR3 is CASSPDRASYNEQFF. CDR3 DNA sequence: TGTGCCAGCAGCCCTGACAGGGCATCCTACAATGAGCAGTTCTTC.

The chain links TRBV2 to TRBJ2-7; TRBD1 is a possible D gene (5 bases). In germline, CDR1 is SNHLY, CDR2 FYNNEI. CDR3 length: 15 amino acids. The V end lost 4 bases, the J end lost 1 base, and 14 bases lay between the germline ends. The CDR3: CASSAGRAGSYEQYF. The CDR3 DNA follows: TGTGCCAGCAGTGCTGGCAGGGCCGGATCCTACGAGCAGTACTTC.